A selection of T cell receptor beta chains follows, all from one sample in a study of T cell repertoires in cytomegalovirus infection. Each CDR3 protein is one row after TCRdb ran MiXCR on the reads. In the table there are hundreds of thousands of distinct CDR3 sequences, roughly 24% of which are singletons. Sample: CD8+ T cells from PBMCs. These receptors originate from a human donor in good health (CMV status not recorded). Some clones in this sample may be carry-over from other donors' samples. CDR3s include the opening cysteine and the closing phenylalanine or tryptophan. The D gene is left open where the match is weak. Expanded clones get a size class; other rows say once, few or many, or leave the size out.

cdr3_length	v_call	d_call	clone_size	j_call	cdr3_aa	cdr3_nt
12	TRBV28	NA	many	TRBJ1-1	CASRSSYTEAFF	TGTGCCAGCAGGAGCAGTTACACTGAAGCTTTCTTT
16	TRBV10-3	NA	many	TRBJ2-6	CAIKGTSVSGANVLTF	TGTGCCATCAAGGGAACATCCGTCTCTGGGGCCAACGTCCTGACTTTC
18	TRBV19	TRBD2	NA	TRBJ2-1	CASNPPGLAGGIYNEQFF	TGTGCCAGTAACCCCCCGGGACTAGCGGGGGGCATCTACAATGAGCAGTTCTTC
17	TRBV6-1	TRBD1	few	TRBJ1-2	CASSISLGTGLSDGYTF	TGTGCCAGCAGTATTTCCCTCGGGACAGGGTTGAGCGATGGCTACACCTTC
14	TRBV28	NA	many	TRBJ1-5	CASLSVAVGQPQHF	TGTGCCAGCCTTTCGGTGGCAGTAGGTCAGCCCCAGCATTTT
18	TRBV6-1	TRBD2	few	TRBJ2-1	CASSEGWTSGTSYNEQFF	TGTGCCAGCAGTGAAGGTTGGACTAGCGGAACCTCCTACAATGAGCAGTTCTTC
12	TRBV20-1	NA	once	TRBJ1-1	CTARSGDTEAFF	TGCACCGCTAGATCCGGGGACACTGAAGCTTTCTTT
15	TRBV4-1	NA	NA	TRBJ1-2	CASSQEPLGDYGYTF	TGCGCCAGCAGCCAAGAACCCCTAGGGGACTATGGCTACACCTTC
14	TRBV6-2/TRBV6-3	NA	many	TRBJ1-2	CASSYSGNLDGYTF	TGTGCCAGCAGTTACTCCGGGAATCTTGATGGCTACACCTTC
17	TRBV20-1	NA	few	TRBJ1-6	CSARDHTARGENSPLHF	TGCAGTGCTAGAGATCACACGGCCCGGGGAGAGAATTCACCCCTCCACTTT
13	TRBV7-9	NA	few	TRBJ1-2	CASSSTPREGYTF	TGTGCCAGCAGTTCTACCCCCAGGGAAGGCTACACCTTC
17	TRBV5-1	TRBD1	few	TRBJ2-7	CASSLIPRGRVFYEQYF	TGCGCCAGCAGCTTGATACCCAGGGGGCGCGTCTTCTACGAGCAGTACTTC
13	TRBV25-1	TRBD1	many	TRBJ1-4	CASSGGQEEKLFF	TGTGCCAGCAGTGGGGGACAGGAAGAAAAACTGTTTTTT
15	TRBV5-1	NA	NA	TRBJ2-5	CASSLEGIMSETQYF	TGCGCCAGCAGCTTGGAAGGGATTATGAGCGAGACCCAGTACTTC
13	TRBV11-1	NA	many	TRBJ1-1	CASSSEGWTEAFF	TGTGCCAGCAGCTCAGAGGGTTGGACCGAAGCTTTCTTT
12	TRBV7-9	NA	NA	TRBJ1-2	CASSSSASSYTF	TGTGCCAGCAGCTCCTCAGCTTCTAGCTACACCTTC
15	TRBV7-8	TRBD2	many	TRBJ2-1	CASSPSGALYNEQFF	TGTGCCAGCAGCCCAAGCGGGGCTCTCTACAATGAGCAGTTCTTC
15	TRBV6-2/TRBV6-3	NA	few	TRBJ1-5	CASSTPRTANQPQHF	TGTGCCAGCAGTACCCCAAGGACAGCTAATCAGCCCCAGCATTTT
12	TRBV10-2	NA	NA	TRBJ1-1	CASFAGNTEAFF	TGCGCCAGTTTTGCGGGGAACACTGAAGCTTTCTTT
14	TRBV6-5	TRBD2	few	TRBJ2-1	CASGGLAGFNEQFF	TGTGCCAGCGGGGGACTAGCGGGGTTCAATGAGCAGTTCTTC
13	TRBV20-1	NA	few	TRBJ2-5	CSARAGIQETQYF	TGCAGTGCTAGAGCAGGAATCCAAGAGACCCAGTACTTC
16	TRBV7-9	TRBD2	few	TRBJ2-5	CASSPGTSGIQETQYF	TGTGCCAGCAGCCCCGGGACTAGCGGGATACAAGAGACCCAGTACTTC
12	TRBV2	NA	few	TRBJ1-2	CASGQNNYGYTF	TGTGCCAGCGGACAGAATAACTATGGCTACACCTTC
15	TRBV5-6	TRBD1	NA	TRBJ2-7	CASSYLTGDTYEQYF	TGTGCCAGCAGCTACCTGACAGGGGATACCTACGAGCAGTACTTC
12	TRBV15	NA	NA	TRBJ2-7	CATSSGFYEQYF	TGTGCCACCAGCTCTGGATTCTACGAGCAGTACTTC
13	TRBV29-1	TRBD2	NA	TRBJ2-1	CSVRGVPYNEQFF	TGCAGCGTTCGGGGGGTGCCTTACAATGAGCAGTTCTTC
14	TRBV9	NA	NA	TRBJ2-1	CASSLERGYSEQFF	TGTGCCAGCAGCTTGGAGAGGGGATACAGTGAGCAGTTCTTC
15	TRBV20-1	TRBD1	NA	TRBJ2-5	CSARSGWDSLGTQYF	TGCAGTGCTAGAAGTGGGTGGGACAGCCTTGGGACCCAGTACTTC
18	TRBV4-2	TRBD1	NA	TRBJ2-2	CASSPRSVDRKAAGELLF	TGTGCCAGCAGCCCTCGATCAGTGGACAGGAAGGCCGCCGGGGAGCTGCTTTTT
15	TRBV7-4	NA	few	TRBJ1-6	CASSSRQIDNSPLHF	TGTGCCAGCAGCTCCCGACAGATTGATAATTCACCCCTCCACTTT
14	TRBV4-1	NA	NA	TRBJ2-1	CANSQADGYNEQFF	TGCGCCAACAGCCAGGCGGACGGGTACAATGAGCAGTTCTTC
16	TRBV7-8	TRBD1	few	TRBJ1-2	CASSLIGQGVVYGYTF	TGTGCCAGCAGCTTAATCGGACAGGGCGTAGTCTATGGCTACACCTTC
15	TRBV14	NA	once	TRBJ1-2	CASSQERRNSVGYTF	TGTGCCAGCAGCCAAGAGAGGAGGAACAGTGTTGGCTACACCTTC
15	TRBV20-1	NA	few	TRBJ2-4	CSAPRVGGAKNIQYF	TGCAGTGCTCCCCGGGTTGGGGGAGCCAAAAACATTCAGTACTTC
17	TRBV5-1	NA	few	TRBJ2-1	CASSFPRSFRESNEQFF	TGCGCCAGCAGCTTCCCCCGCTCGTTCAGGGAGAGTAATGAGCAGTTCTTC
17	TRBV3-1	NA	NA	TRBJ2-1	CASNQDRWGPPYNEQFF	TGTGCCAGCAACCAAGATAGGTGGGGCCCCCCCTACAATGAGCAGTTCTTC
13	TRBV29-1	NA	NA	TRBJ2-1	CSVVTGNNNEQFF	TGCAGCGTTGTGACGGGGAACAACAATGAGCAGTTCTTC
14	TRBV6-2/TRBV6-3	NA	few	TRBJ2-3	CASSYVQGTGTQYF	TGTGCCAGCAGTTACGTTCAGGGGACGGGCACGCAGTATTTT